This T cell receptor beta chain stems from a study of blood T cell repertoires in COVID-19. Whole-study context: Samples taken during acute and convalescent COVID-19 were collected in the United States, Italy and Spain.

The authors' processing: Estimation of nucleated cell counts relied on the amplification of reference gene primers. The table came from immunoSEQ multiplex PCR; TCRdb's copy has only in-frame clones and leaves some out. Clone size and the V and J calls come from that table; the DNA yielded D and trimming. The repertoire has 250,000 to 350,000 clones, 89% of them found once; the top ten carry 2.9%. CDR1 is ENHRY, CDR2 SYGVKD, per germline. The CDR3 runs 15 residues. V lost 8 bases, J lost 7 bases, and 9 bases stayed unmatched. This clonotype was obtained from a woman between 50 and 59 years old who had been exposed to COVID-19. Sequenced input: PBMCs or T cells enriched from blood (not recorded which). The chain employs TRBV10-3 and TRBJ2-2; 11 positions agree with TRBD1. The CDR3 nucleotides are TGTGCCATCCGAGGAGGGACAGGGGGGATCGGGGAGCTGTTTTTT. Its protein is CAIRGGTGGIGELFF.